Below, 5 T cell receptor beta chains from the same sample are listed, as sequenced in a study of blood T cell repertoires in COVID-19. The data were produced by immunoSEQ multiplex PCR, yet TCRdb's version contains in-frame clones alone and is incomplete. This table has approximately 85,000 clones, roughly 85% appearing once. Sequencing was done on a sample of peripheral blood. These receptors all stem from a man aged 45 to 65 with active or convalescent COVID-19.

This rearrangement joins TRBV6-2 or TRBV6-3 to TRBJ2-5; TRBD1 matches at 11 bases. Germline assignment: CDR1 MNHEY and CDR2 SVGEGT. This CDR3 has 15 amino acids. V shed 4 bases and J 4 bases; nucleotides not matched to a gene: 5. This CDR3 is CASSWTGGAGETQYF. CDR3 coding DNA: TGTGCCAGCAGTTGGACAGGGGGCGCGGGAGAGACCCAGTACTTC.

V and J are TRBV19 and TRBJ1-4; D perhaps matches TRBD1 (6 bases). The germline CDR1 and CDR2 sequences are LNHDA and SQIVND (reference sequence). The CDR3 loop spans 15 amino acids. V dropped 8 bases and J dropped 0 bases, with 13 bases sitting between them. The chain's CDR3 is CASQFRGATNEKLFF. DNA for the CDR3: TGTGCCAGTCAGTTCAGGGGTGCAACTAATGAAAAACTGTTTTTT.

The chain carries TRBV6-5 and TRBJ2-5; unclear D gene. The CDR3 is 12 residues long. V dropped 8 bases and J dropped 3 bases, with 10 bases sitting between them. Germline lookup yields CDR1 MNHEY and CDR2 SVGAGI. In DNA, the CDR3 is TGTGCCAGCTCGCGGTCCAAAGAGACCCAGTACTTC. Protein product: CASSRSKETQYF.

This CDR3 is CASFGEGDNTGELFF. CDR3 in DNA: TGTGCCAGTTTTGGGGAGGGAGACAACACCGGGGAGCTGTTTTTT. The genes are TRBV19 and TRBJ2-2; 7 positions match TRBD2. The CDR3 is 15 residues long. Germline loops: CDR1 LNHDA, CDR2 SQIVND (reference sequence). V lost 8 bases and J lost 2; bases outside the gene matches: 8.

This clone was recorded once. The rearrangement uses TRBV24-1 and TRBJ2-1; TRBD1 matches at 9 bases. The CDR3 totals 16 residues. Looked up from germline, CDR1 is KGHDR and CDR2 is SFDVKD. V dropped 5 bases and J dropped 4; count of bases not matched to a gene: 8. As DNA, the CDR3 is TGTGCCACCAGTGCACACCGGGACAGGGTGTACAATGAGCAGTTCTTC. It is translated as CATSAHRDRVYNEQFF.